The next 18 T cell receptor beta chains were all read from a single sample in a study of vaccination effects on CD4 cells after COVID-19. No antigens are known for them. TCRdb's table, derived via immunoSEQ multiplex PCR, lists solely in-frame clones and lacks some. The repertoire has about 59,000 clones, roughly three quarters of them found once; the top ten carry roughly 2%. Antigen-specific CD4+ T cells were expanded with viral peptide pools in the ViraFEST assay before sequencing. On roughly day 10 of culture, CD4+ T cells were separated out. Each participant received a vaccine that was either BNT162b2 or mRNA-1273, given as two doses. Source: CD4+ T cells from PBMCs cultured with HCoV-OC43 spike peptides, taken after COVID-19 vaccination. Subset described: HCoV-OC43 spike overlapping peptide pool stimulation. These receptor sequences come from a human donor who received a COVID-19 vaccine.

This clone was picked up one time. J is TRBJ2-3 and V is TRBV4-1; 12 bases map to TRBD1. The CDR3 length is 16 residues. The germline V gene encodes CDR1 MGHRA and CDR2 YSYEKL. J was trimmed by 4 bases and V by 6 bases; bases with no gene match: 8. The CDR3 sequence is CASSRGQGAGSDTQYF. CDR3 bases: TGCGCCAGCAGTCGGGGACAGGGGGCAGGATCAGATACGCAGTATTTT.

This clone has a single count. J is TRBJ2-3 and V is TRBV7-2; D is ambiguous. Germline assignment: CDR1 SGHTA and CDR2 FQGNSA. The CDR3 is 15 residues long. Trimming took 1 base from V and 0 from J, leaving 8 bases between them. The DNA for the CDR3 is TGTGCCAGCAGCTTAGGGATGGACAGCACAGATACGCAGTATTTT. Translating gives CASSLGMDSTDTQYF.

V and J are TRBV7-2 and TRBJ1-3; 7 nucleotides align to TRBD1. Germline V CDR1 and CDR2: SGHTA, FQGNSA. CDR3 length equals 15 residues. J lost 2 bases, V lost 1 base, and 2 bases had no gene match. The CDR3 region has the DNA TGTGCCAGCAGCTTAGGGCAGGGGGCTGGAAACACCATATATTTT. Its translation is CASSLGQGAGNTIYF.

The rearrangement joins TRBV18 to TRBJ1-3; perhaps TRBD1 as D (5 bases). V gave up 4 bases and J gave up 7 bases, with 20 bases separating them. Germline CDR1 is KGHSH and CDR2 is LQKENI. The CDR3 is made up of 16 amino acids. The CDR3 coding sequence is TGTGCCAGCTCACGAACGCCCGGGGCCGAAAAGAACACCATATATTTT. It codes for CASSRTPGAEKNTIYF.

In this sample, this clone turned up once. The genes are TRBV10-3 and TRBJ2-7, with TRBD1 matching over 7 bases. The V gene end was trimmed by 2 bases and the J gene end by 10 bases; junction bases not matched to a gene: 11. The length of the CDR3 is 14 residues. Germline loops: CDR1 ENHRY, CDR2 SYGVKD. The CDR3 reads CAISEVGQDYPQYV. The CDR3 DNA reads as TGTGCCATCAGTGAGGTTGGACAGGATTATCCCCAGTACGTC.

The rearrangement uses TRBV5-5 and TRBJ1-6; 10 bases agree with TRBD1. CDR1 and CDR2 (germline): SGHKS, YYEKEE (reference sequence). This CDR3 region has 15 residues. V was pared by 4 bases and J by 3 bases, with 1 base of the junction left unmatched. CDR3 residues: CASSGDRGYNSPLHF. CDR3 in DNA: TGTGCCAGCAGCGGGGACAGGGGCTATAATTCACCCCTCCACTTT.

This chain connects TRBV9 to TRBJ2-2; 13 bases fit TRBD2. Germline CDR1 reads SGDLS; CDR2 reads YYNGEE. The CDR3 is 16 residues long. V lost 4 bases and J lost 4; bases outside the gene matches: 4. CDR3 protein: CASSSRLAGGTGELFF. CDR3 nucleotide sequence: TGTGCCAGCAGCTCTCGACTAGCGGGGGGCACCGGGGAGCTGTTTTTT. The complete variable domain, with remaining parts taken from reference TRBV9 and TRBJ2-2, reads DSGVTQTPKHLITATGQRVTLRCSPRSGDLSVYWYQQSLDQGLQFLIQYYNGEERAKGNILERFSAQQFPDLHSELNLSSLELGDSALYFCASSSRLAGGTGELFFGEGSRLTVL.

The V call is TRBV18, the J call TRBJ2-1; D unresolved. This CDR3 has 14 residues. Trimming took off 1 base at V and 8 bases at J, with 12 bases between the two ends. Germline V gene lookup returns CDR1 KGHSH and CDR2 LQKENI. CDR3 nucleotides: TGTGCCAGCTCACCACTGGCCCGTGGAGATGAGCAGTTCTTC. Protein sequence: CASSPLARGDEQFF.

This clone occurred a few times. The V call is TRBV4-2, the J call TRBJ1-5, with TRBD1 matching over 9 bases. This CDR3 contains 19 residues. CDR1 and CDR2 (germline): LGHNA, YNFKEQ. The junction had 12 bases not matched to a gene; V was cut back by 3 bases and J by 0 bases. The CDR3 region has the DNA TGTGCCAGCAGCCACCCGGCCGGGCGGGACAGGGATAGCAATCAGCCCCAGCATTTT. As protein: CASSHPAGRDRDSNQPQHF.

This clone came up a few times. The chain combines TRBV5-4 with TRBJ1-2, with D unresolved. The V gene lost 4 bases and the J gene lost 10 bases, with 17 bases spanning the gap. The CDR3 spans 13 residues. Germline V lookup: CDR1 SGHNT, CDR2 YYREEE (reference sequence). DNA for the CDR3: TGTGCCAGCAGCCGCAGTTCCTTTCGAGCCTACACCTTC. This translates into CASSRSSFRAYTF.

A note on this clone: The sample holds other DNA sequences that translate to the same CDR3. The chain couples TRBV12-3 or TRBV12-4 to TRBJ2-5, with TRBD2 as a possible D gene (7 bases). V lost 2 bases, J lost 5 bases, and 9 bases lay in between. The CDR3 is 13 amino acids. The CDR3 DNA follows: TGTGCCAGCAGTTTACGGGGGGCTGAGACCCAGTACTTC. Translating it yields CASSLRGAETQYF.

The J gene is TRBJ2-1, the V gene TRBV5-1; tentatively, D is TRBD1 or TRBD2 (5 bases each). This CDR3 is built from 14 residues. Per the germline V gene, CDR1 is SGHRS and CDR2 is YFSETQ. The V end was cut by 2 bases, the J end by 5 bases, with 11 bases between. The CDR3 DNA sequence: TGCGCCAGCAGCTTCATGACAGCGGACAATGAGCAGTTCTTC. Its translation: CASSFMTADNEQFF.

The chain joins TRBV5-1 to TRBJ2-1; 8 bases match TRBD2. The CDR3 length is 15 residues. Germline values: CDR1 SGHRS, CDR2 YFSETQ. V dropped 0 bases and J dropped 7; count of bases not matched to a gene: 6. Here the CDR3 reads CASSLDPGGQNEQFF. The CDR3 DNA follows: TGCGCCAGCAGCTTGGATCCGGGGGGGCAGAATGAGCAGTTCTTC.

The chain employs TRBV27 and TRBJ2-3; D might be TRBD1 (5 bases). Germline-derived CDR1 and CDR2 are MNHEY and SMNVEV (reference sequence). Between the trimmed V and J ends, which lost 5 bases and 0 bases, there was a span of 15 bases. CDR3 length: 16 residues. CDR3 DNA: TGTGCCAGCAGTATTCGACAGCCACCTAGCACAGATACGCAGTATTTT. This translates into CASSIRQPPSTDTQYF.

The chain joins TRBV19 to TRBJ2-1; D gene uncertain. V was shortened by 5 bases and J by 0 bases, with 5 bases between the two germline ends. Germline CDR1 and CDR2: LNHDA and SQIVND (reference sequence). This CDR3 is 13 amino acids long. The CDR3 nucleotides are TGTGCCAGTAGTCCCCGCTCCTACAATGAGCAGTTCTTC. This gives the protein CASSPRSYNEQFF.

V is TRBV10-1 and J is TRBJ2-3; D gene uncertain. The CDR3 covers 10 residues. Per the germline V gene, CDR1 is WNHNN and CDR2 is SYGVQD (reference sequence). Trimming took 10 bases from V and 8 from J, leaving 10 bases between them. CDR3 bases: TGCGCCAACCAGAGTAGTACGCAGTATTTT. This translates into CANQSSTQYF.

The CDR3 DNA reads as TGTGCCAGCAGTTCGACAGGGAATAATCAGCCCCAGCATTTT. It is translated as CASSSTGNNQPQHF. This chain links TRBV6-4 with TRBJ1-5, with 7 bases matching TRBD1. Germline V gene data show CDR1 as MRHNA and CDR2 as SNTAGT. The CDR3 is 14 residues long. J lost 4 bases, V lost 5 bases, and 5 bases had no gene match.

The rearrangement joins TRBV4-1 to TRBJ1-1; D not resolved. The germline V and J ends were trimmed by 0 bases and 0 bases, with 8 bases remaining between them. Germline V gene data show CDR1 as MGHRA and CDR2 as YSYEKL. CDR3 length equals 15 residues. CDR3 bases: TGCGCCAGCAGCCAAGAGGCAGCCCTGAACACTGAAGCTTTCTTT. Its protein product is CASSQEAALNTEAFF.